These T cell receptor beta chains were read from a single sample in a study of T-cell reconstitution after alpha-beta-depleted transplantation in children. TCRdb re-called the PCR reads with MiXCR, one entry per CDR3 protein. In the table there are 65,000 to 70,000 distinct CDR3 sequences, roughly 5.2% of which are singletons. The sample was PBMCs, mostly from graft donor cells, taken 180 days after TCRalphabeta/CD19-depleted stem cell transplant. Every receptor here comes from a boy younger than two who had a stem cell transplant for acute myeloid leukemia, so the T cells may come from the graft donor. CDR3s include the opening cysteine and the closing phenylalanine or tryptophan. The order of the fields is clone size, J gene, D gene, V gene, CDR3 DNA, CDR3 protein. The D gene is left open where the match is weak. Clone size, where shown, is once, few, many, or a class for clones that have expanded.

>many|TRBJ2-3|TRBD1|TRBV20-1
TGCAGTGCGCAGCAGGGGGCAGATACGCAGTATTTT
CSAQQGADTQYF
>many|TRBJ1-4|TRBD1|TRBV28
TGTGCCAGCAGCGATCTCAGGGGGCGCACTAATGAAAAACTGTTTTTT
CASSDLRGRTNEKLFF
>many|TRBJ2-2|NA|TRBV7-2
TGTGCCAGCAGCTTAGGAACGAACACCGGGGAGCTGTTTTTT
CASSLGTNTGELFF
>many|TRBJ1-2|NA|TRBV7-2
TGTGCCAGCAGCTTCCTTGAGTCAGGGAGTGGCGGCTACACCTTC
CASSFLESGSGGYTF
>many|TRBJ2-3|NA|TRBV11-1
TGTGCCAGCAGCTTAGCGAGGACCGAACAGGGCAATCTCCCAGATACGCAGTATTTT
CASSLARTEQGNLPDTQYF
>many|TRBJ1-1|NA|TRBV20-1
TGCAGTGCTAGAAATACAGTGAACACTGAAGCTTTCTTT
CSARNTVNTEAFF
>many|TRBJ1-4|TRBD1|TRBV9
TGTGCCAGCAGCGTACGACAGGGTCGGGAAAAACTGTTTTTT
CASSVRQGREKLFF
>many|TRBJ2-1|NA|TRBV20-1
TGCAGTGCCCACCTGCTGCAGTTCTTC
CSAHLLQFF
>many|TRBJ1-2|NA|TRBV7-9
TGTGCCAGCAGCCTCGACAACTATGGCTACACCTTC
CASSLDNYGYTF
>many|TRBJ2-4|NA|TRBV12-3/TRBV12-4
TGTGCCAGCAGTTCTAAGGGGCGGAGAAACATTCAGTACTTC
CASSSKGRRNIQYF
>many|TRBJ2-5|TRBD2|TRBV5-1
TGCGCCAGCAGCTCTAGCGGGGGTTTCCAAGAGACCCAGTACTTC
CASSSSGGFQETQYF
>many|TRBJ2-4|TRBD2|TRBV29-1
TGCAGCTTGGGGGGGGAAAGGGGTAAAAACATTCAGTACTTC
CSLGGERGKNIQYF
>many|TRBJ1-2|NA|TRBV28
TGTGCCAGCAGTTTACAGGAGTACGGCTACACCTTC
CASSLQEYGYTF
>NA|TRBJ2-6|NA|TRBV6-1
TGTGCCAGCAGTACCCGGGAAAGCCTTTGGGGGGCCAACGTCCTGACTTTC
CASSTRESLWGANVLTF
>many|TRBJ2-7|NA|TRBV12-3/TRBV12-4
TGTGCCAGCAGCCCTATCTTCTACGAGCAGTACTTC
CASSPIFYEQYF
>many|TRBJ2-2|NA|TRBV12-5
TGTGCTAGTGGTTTGGAGCAGGGGAGAACCGGGGAGCTGTTTTTT
CASGLEQGRTGELFF